A selection of T cell receptor beta chains follows, all from one sample in a study of T cells in Graves' hyperthyroidism and ophthalmopathy. TCRdb independently ran MiXCR on the multiplex PCR reads; one entry per CDR3 protein. The repertoire holds about 510,000 distinct CDR3 sequences, with over 35% as singletons. The sequenced sample consisted of peripheral blood or thyroid tissue (not recorded which). The origin of the receptors is an adult woman with Graves' disease, either hyperthyroidism or ophthalmopathy (not recorded which). Both conserved end residues are part of each CDR3. A D gene is named only where the DNA matches it firmly. A clone size is listed for some rows: how often the clone was seen (once, few, many), or a class if it is expanded.

D gene,clone size,V gene,J gene,CDR3 protein,CDR3 DNA
-,-,TRBV10-3,TRBJ2-5,CAISNQPGQETQYF,TGTGCCATCAGTAACCAGCCAGGTCAAGAGACCCAGTACTTC
-,many,TRBV12-3/TRBV12-4,TRBJ2-2,CASSLAGAGTGELFF,TGTGCCAGCAGTTTGGCAGGGGCAGGAACCGGGGAGCTGTTTTTT
TRBD2,few,TRBV6-1,TRBJ2-7,CASSPYSSGRNEQYF,TGTGCCAGCAGTCCCTACTCTAGCGGGAGGAACGAGCAGTACTTC
-,-,TRBV3-1,TRBJ2-5,CASSQTGTPTTQYF,TGTGCCAGCAGCCAGACCGGGACCCCCACGACCCAGTACTTC
-,many,TRBV4-1,TRBJ1-1,CASSQVGGGGTEAFF,TGCGCCAGCAGCCAAGTGGGTGGAGGGGGCACTGAAGCTTTCTTT
-,once,TRBV10-3,TRBJ1-4,CDYRKWGNEKLFF,TGTGACTACCGCAAGTGGGGGAATGAAAAACTGTTTTTT
TRBD2,many,TRBV29-1,TRBJ2-5,CSIRTSGEETQYF,TGCAGCATTAGGACTAGCGGAGAAGAGACCCAGTACTTC
TRBD1,many,TRBV18,TRBJ1-5,CASSTGVQPQHF,TGTGCCAGCTCGACAGGGGTTCAGCCCCAGCATTTT
-,many,TRBV29-1,TRBJ1-6,CSPLNSPLHF,TGCAGCCCACTCAATTCACCCCTCCACTTT
TRBD1,-,TRBV29-1,TRBJ2-7,CSVVDRGDYEQYF,TGCAGCGTTGTGGACAGGGGAGACTACGAGCAGTACTTC
TRBD1,once,TRBV7-2,TRBJ1-6,CASGYRGGSPLHF,TGTGCCAGCGGCTACAGGGGCGGTTCACCCCTCCACTTT
-,-,TRBV20-1,TRBJ1-1,CSASASGRMNTEAFF,TGCAGTGCTAGCGCTAGCGGGAGAATGAACACTGAAGCTTTCTTT
-,few,TRBV20-1,TRBJ1-5,CSARKRLGSLQPQHF,TGCAGTGCTAGGAAGCGCCTAGGAAGTCTTCAGCCCCAGCATTTT
-,once,TRBV2,TRBJ1-5,CASSEREGLQPQHF,TGTGCCAGCAGTGAAAGGGAGGGGCTTCAGCCCCAGCATTTT
-,many,TRBV4-3,TRBJ1-5,CASSQEVGQHNQPQHF,TGCGCCAGCAGCCAAGAAGTCGGGCAGCACAATCAGCCCCAGCATTTT
-,-,TRBV12-5,TRBJ2-7,CASGPTVYEQYF,TGTGCTAGTGGTCCTACAGTATACGAGCAGTACTTC
-,-,TRBV5-1,TRBJ2-5,CASSLDGPTSQETQYF,TGCGCCAGCAGCTTGGACGGGCCTACCTCACAAGAGACCCAGTACTTC
-,many,TRBV14,TRBJ1-2,CASSQDAANYGYTF,TGTGCCAGCAGCCAAGATGCAGCCAACTATGGCTACACCTTC
-,-,TRBV7-9,TRBJ1-4,CASSAGRARNEKLFF,TGTGCCAGCAGCGCCGGCAGGGCCCGTAATGAAAAACTGTTTTTT
-,-,TRBV20-1,TRBJ1-1,CSARNTPSEAFF,TGCAGTGCAAGAAATACCCCGTCTGAAGCTTTCTTT
-,many,TRBV29-1,TRBJ1-1,CSVRRGGENTEAFF,TGCAGCGTTAGGCGGGGCGGTGAAAACACTGAAGCTTTCTTT
-,few,TRBV10-3,TRBJ1-2,CAIRAPNYGYTF,TGTGCCATCAGGGCACCGAACTATGGCTACACCTTC
-,-,TRBV20-1,TRBJ1-1,CSARGEGNTEAFF,TGCAGTGCCAGGGGAGAGGGGAACACTGAAGCTTTCTTT
-,-,TRBV5-1,TRBJ2-6,CASSEQSGWSEGANVLTF,TGCGCCAGCAGCGAACAGTCCGGTTGGTCTGAGGGGGCCAACGTCCTGACTTTC
-,many,TRBV6-5,TRBJ1-5,CASRGGVNQPQHF,TGTGCCAGCAGGGGGGGAGTTAATCAGCCCCAGCATTTT
TRBD1,few,TRBV5-1,TRBJ2-7,CASSLETGGEQYF,TGCGCCAGCAGCTTGGAGACAGGGGGCGAGCAGTACTTC
TRBD1,many,TRBV29-1,TRBJ1-2,CSVDMTGGRGYTF,TGCAGCGTTGATATGACAGGGGGTCGTGGCTACACCTTC
-,-,TRBV7-9,TRBJ1-2,CASSSRPGLEDGYTF,TGTGCCAGCAGCTCGAGACCGGGACTCGAGGATGGCTACACCTTC
-,few,TRBV29-1,TRBJ1-1,CSVEGQVLNTEAFF,TGCAGCGTTGAAGGACAGGTATTAAACACTGAAGCTTTCTTT
-,few,TRBV28,TRBJ1-2,CASLNTANYGYTF,TGTGCCAGCTTAAATACAGCTAACTATGGCTACACCTTC
-,few,TRBV14,TRBJ1-2,CASSAVAADGPNYGYTF,TGTGCCAGCAGCGCTGTGGCGGCGGACGGACCTAACTATGGCTACACCTTC
TRBD1,many,TRBV5-1,TRBJ2-5,CASSRTGTQETQYF,TGCGCCAGCAGCCGGACAGGGACGCAAGAGACCCAGTACTTC
TRBD1,few,TRBV20-1,TRBJ1-2,CSLNRGLGYTF,TGCAGTCTTAACAGGGGGCTTGGCTACACCTTC
-,-,TRBV29-1,TRBJ2-7,CSLGVEAYEQYF,TGCAGCCTAGGGGTTGAGGCCTACGAGCAGTACTTC
-,many,TRBV29-1,TRBJ1-2,CSVTTGFNYGYTF,TGCAGCGTCACAACAGGATTTAACTATGGCTACACCTTC
TRBD1,-,TRBV11-1,TRBJ2-7,CASSRDSKTYEQYF,TGTGCCAGCAGCCGGGACAGCAAAACCTACGAGCAGTACTTC
TRBD2,-,TRBV19,TRBJ2-1,CASISGPRGGEQFF,TGTGCCAGTATTAGCGGGCCCCGAGGAGGTGAGCAGTTCTTC
-,once,TRBV7-2,TRBJ2-5,CASSLQGRGYTFGSGTQYF,-